The present entry profiles one TCR beta chain with its context. V lost 5 bases and J lost 0, with 11 bases in between. The CDR3 totals 16 residues. Germline CDR1 reads SGHAT; CDR2 reads FQNNGV. These data come from a study of shared T cell receptors in the human thymus. Profiling relied on immunoSEQ multiplex PCR, and the TCRdb table lists in-frame clones only, not all of them. The profile shows some 760,000 clones, 75% to 90% of them singletons. These data were also reused for a study on human thymus T cells. From that study: Thymus specimens were resections from corrective heart surgery.

This clonotype was sampled from a girl less than two years old with a congenital heart defect. The chain links TRBV11-2 to TRBJ2-6, with D uncertain. Sequenced sample: thymocytes. The CDR3 bases are TGTGCCAGCAGCCCACAGAAGAGCTCTGGGGCCAACGTCCTGACTTTC. Its translation is CASSPQKSSGANVLTF.